The 20 T cell receptor beta chains presented below share a single source sample, sequenced in a study of blood T cell repertoires in COVID-19. Sequenced by immunoSEQ multiplex PCR; TCRdb stores in-frame clones only, minus some. The data show 300,000 to 350,000 clones, roughly nine tenths seen once. What was sequenced was peripheral blood. The receptors stem from a man between 18 and 29 years old with active or convalescent COVID-19.

The chain couples TRBV19 to TRBJ1-5; tentative D call: TRBD1 (5 bases). Germline lookup yields CDR1 LNHDA and CDR2 SQIVND (reference sequence). The CDR3 has 14 amino acids. V lost 3 bases and J 5 bases, leaving 11 bases between the germline ends. CDR3 bases: TGTGCCAGTAGTATCAGAGGGGAGGATCAGCCCCAGCATTTT. Amino acids: CASSIRGEDQPQHF.

The V and J genes are TRBV2 and TRBJ1-1; tentative D call: TRBD1 (6 bases). V was pared by 9 bases and J by 0 bases, with 11 bases between. Germline CDR1 SNHLY, CDR2 FYNNEI. The CDR3 runs to 13 residues. The CDR3 reads CARERTVNTEAFF. As DNA, the CDR3 is TGTGCCAGGGAGAGGACAGTGAACACTGAAGCTTTCTTT.

This chain links TRBV19 with TRBJ2-1; 12 positions agree with TRBD2. Unmatched junction bases numbered 4, after V lost 7 bases and J lost 3 bases. This CDR3 is 15 amino acids long. Germline V gives CDR1 LNHDA, CDR2 SQIVND (reference sequence). DNA of the CDR3: TGTGCCAGTACCGCGACTAGCGGGAGCTACAATGAGCAGTTCTTC. Encoded protein: CASTATSGSYNEQFF. Variable domain in full (rest from reference TRBV19 and TRBJ2-1): DGGITQSPKYLFRKEGQNVTLSCEQNLNHDAMYWYRQDPGQGLRLIYYSQIVNDFQKGDIAEGYSVSREKKESFPLTVTSAQKNPTAFYLCASTATSGSYNEQFFGPGTRLTVL.

The chain joins TRBV21-1 to TRBJ1-2. TRBV21-1 corresponds to a pseudogene. The CDR3 totals 17 residues. CDR3 loop: CASFTQGTPKGDYGYTF. CDR3 bases: TGTGCCAGCTTCACCCAAGGGACTCCAAAAGGGGACTATGGCTACACCTTC.

V gene TRBV5-1 combines with J gene TRBJ2-2; TRBD1 is a possible D gene (6 bases). The V end was cut by 0 bases, the J end by 4 bases, with 10 bases between. This CDR3 is 15 amino acids long. From germline, CDR1 is SGHRS and CDR2 YFSETQ. The CDR3 DNA is TGCGCCAGCAGCTTGGGGGGGCCAGGCACCGGGGAGCTGTTTTTT. It specifies CASSLGGPGTGELFF.

The chain recombines TRBV7-9 with TRBJ2-7, with 8 bases fitting TRBD2. The CDR3 has 15 residues. Looked up from germline, CDR1 is SEHNR and CDR2 is FQNEAQ (reference sequence). The V segment lost 5 bases and the J segment 3 bases; nucleotides outside the gene matches: 9. Here the CDR3 DNA reads TGTGCCAGCAGCCCGAATCCAGCGGGGGTCTACGAGCAGTACTTC. Encoded protein: CASSPNPAGVYEQYF.

Note on this clone: The sample carries other DNA sequences with the same CDR3. The chain carries TRBV12-3 or TRBV12-4 and TRBJ1-2, with unresolved D. The CDR3 is made up of 13 amino acids. V lost 1 base and J 1 base, leaving 4 bases between the germline ends. Written as DNA, the CDR3 is TGTGCCAGCAGTTTAGATAGTAACTATGGCTACACCTTC. It yields the protein CASSLDSNYGYTF.

Ten or more counts support this clone. The genes are TRBV6-4 and TRBJ2-1; the D gene is possibly TRBD2 (6 bases). The germline V gene encodes CDR1 MRHNA and CDR2 SNTAGT. This CDR3 is 15 amino acids long. V lost 0 bases to trimming and J lost 0 bases, with 6 bases between them. The CDR3 reads CASSDSSGSYNEQFF. CDR3 DNA: TGTGCCAGCAGTGACTCTAGCGGCTCCTACAATGAGCAGTTCTTC.

The chain combines TRBV6-2 or TRBV6-3 with TRBJ1-6; no definite D call. Germline CDR1 is MNHEY and CDR2 is SVGEGT. Trimming took 0 bases from V and 2 from J, leaving 14 bases between them. The CDR3 extends over 18 amino acids. The CDR3 DNA follows: TGTGCCAGCAGTTACTCGAGTACTCTGGGCACCTATAATTCACCCCTCCACTTT. Protein: CASSYSSTLGTYNSPLHF.

The chain combines TRBV11-3 with TRBJ2-2; tentative D call: TRBD1 (5 bases). This CDR3 region has 14 residues. Trimming stripped 2 bases from V and 7 bases from J, with 11 bases between. Germline values: CDR1 SGHNT, CDR2 YENEEA. Here the CDR3 DNA reads TGTGCCAGCAGCTTATACTACAGGATCGGGGAGCTGTTTTTT. Amino acid sequence: CASSLYYRIGELFF.

The chain recombines TRBV10-3 with TRBJ1-1, with D maybe TRBD1 (5 bases). Germline assignment: CDR1 ENHRY and CDR2 SYGVKD. This CDR3 region has 17 residues. V was trimmed by 6 bases and J by 2 bases, leaving 22 bases between them. CDR3 DNA sequence: TGTGCCATCAGAGCTCCCGGCGGTGGCAGGGCTAACACTGAAGCTTTCTTT. Its protein product is CAIRAPGGGRANTEAFF.

This chain connects TRBV7-2 to TRBJ2-4; 10 bases fit TRBD1. This CDR3 has 15 residues. V dropped 1 base and J dropped 9; count of bases not matched to a gene: 6. The germline V gene has CDR1 SGHTA and CDR2 FQGNSA. CDR3 bases: TGTGCCAGCAGCTTAGGGGACAGGGGATCGACCATTCAGTACTTC. It encodes CASSLGDRGSTIQYF. Full variable domain (outside the CDR3, taken from reference TRBV7-2 and TRBJ2-4): GAGVSQSPSNKVTEKGKDVELRCDPISGHTALYWYRQSLGQGLEFLIYFQGNSAPDKSGLPSDRFSAERTGGSVSTLTIQRTQQEDSAVYLCASSLGDRGSTIQYFGAGTRLSVL.

The V gene is TRBV7-9, the J gene TRBJ1-1; TRBD1 matches at 7 bases. The J segment lost 1 base and the V segment lost 7 bases, leaving 9 bases of the junction unmatched. CDR1 is SEHNR, CDR2 FQNEAQ, per germline (reference sequence). The CDR3 loop spans 15 amino acids. CDR3 region: CASTITGVSNTEAFF. The CDR3 bases are TGTGCCAGCACAATAACAGGGGTTTCGAACACTGAAGCTTTCTTT.

The rearrangement uses TRBV27 and TRBJ2-7, with 8 bases matching TRBD2. The CDR3 has 14 residues. The ends lost 8 bases at V and 3 bases at J; junction bases unmatched: 9. CDR1 and CDR2 (germline): MNHEY, SMNVEV (reference sequence). The CDR3 here is CASRHRGGSYEQYF. CDR3 nucleotide sequence: TGTGCCAGCCGCCACCGGGGGGGTAGCTACGAGCAGTACTTC.

The chain links TRBV29-1 to TRBJ1-2, with D possibly TRBD1 on 5 matching bases. In germline, CDR1 is SQVTM, CDR2 ANQGSEA. Trimming took off 6 bases at V and 0 bases at J, with 11 bases between the two ends. The CDR3 spans 13 residues. In nucleotides, the CDR3 is TGCAGCGTCGCAGGGATTTCTAACTATGGCTACACCTTC. Its translation is CSVAGISNYGYTF.

The rearrangement joins TRBV24-1 to TRBJ1-2; no reliable D call. The CDR3 sequence is 13 residues long. Germline assignment: CDR1 KGHDR and CDR2 SFDVKD. V lost 7 bases to trimming and J lost 3 bases, with 11 bases between them. The CDR3 loop is CATRPGSDYGYTF. The CDR3 DNA reads as TGTGCCACCAGGCCCGGGTCGGACTATGGCTACACCTTC.

This chain connects TRBV5-1 to TRBJ2-5; 8 nucleotides align to TRBD1. Trimming at V came to 3 bases and at J to 2 bases, leaving 3 bases not matched to a gene. CDR1 is SGHRS and CDR2 is YFSETQ in the germline V gene. There are 14 residues in the CDR3. The CDR3 loop reads CASSWGQEQETQYF. The CDR3 DNA reads TGCGCCAGCAGCTGGGGACAGGAACAAGAGACCCAGTACTTC.

The chain has TRBV15 and TRBJ2-1, with TRBD1 matching over 8 bases. This CDR3 is 20 amino acids long. The V gene end was trimmed by 0 bases and the J gene end by 0 bases; junction bases not matched to a gene: 13. The germline gives CDR1 LNHNV, CDR2 YYDKDF (reference sequence). The CDR3 is CATSRDHRTPGTGSYNEQFF. For the CDR3, the DNA is TGTGCCACCAGCAGAGATCACCGAACCCCCGGGACAGGCTCCTACAATGAGCAGTTCTTC.

This CDR3 is CASIGRASGRTDTQYF. CDR3 sequence (DNA): TGTGCCAGCATCGGGAGGGCTAGCGGTCGCACAGATACGCAGTATTTT. The V and J genes are TRBV2 and TRBJ2-3; 8 bases align to TRBD2. The CDR3 has 16 amino acids. Germline loops: CDR1 SNHLY, CDR2 FYNNEI. Losses at the gene ends were 7 bases for V and 1 base for J; bases not matched to a gene: 10.

The chain recombines TRBV29-1 with TRBJ2-1; 7 bases line up with TRBD1. Germline V CDR1 and CDR2: SQVTM, ANQGSEA. The CDR3 has 13 residues. Trimming took 6 bases from V and 7 from J; bases not matched to a gene: 9. CDR3 sequence: CSVNRGFSNEQFF. CDR3 bases: TGCAGCGTAAACAGGGGTTTCTCAAATGAGCAGTTCTTC.